This TCR beta chain was identified in a study of cytomegalovirus exposure and HLA in healthy donors. Researchers ran the PCR with 60 Vbeta and 13 Jbeta primers. The repertoire was sequenced with immunoSEQ multiplex PCR; TCRdb's copy has only in-frame clones and lacks some. The sample consists of about 140,000 clones, over 75% of them appearing once. The germline gives CDR1 LGHNA, CDR2 YNFKEQ. V shed 0 bases and J 8 bases; nucleotides not matched to a gene: 13. There are 17 residues in the CDR3. With respect to this clone: Antigen unknown.

Study-level points and caveats: Most TCR sequences were uncommon, yet certain public TCRs appeared in many donors. Analysis performed later showed TCR beta chains linked to HLA being more clonally expanded than equally common others. Follow-up analysis later connected one missense variant in DCLRE1C with trimming of TCR beta V- and J-genes.

This rearrangement joins TRBV4-2 to TRBJ1-2; 9 bases are a match to TRBD1. The sequenced sample was PBMCs. The receptor was isolated from a woman between 45 and 60 years old in good health and CMV-seropositive. Here the CDR3 DNA reads TGTGCCAGCAGCCAAGACGCCGCGGGACAGGGTTTTCGCGGCTACACCTTC. Protein product: CASSQDAAGQGFRGYTF.